This entry features one TCR beta chain sequence. Its antigen is undetermined. This CDR3 has 15 amino acids. Germline V gene data show CDR1 as DFQATT and CDR2 as SNEGSKA (reference sequence). V was cut by 0 bases and J by 0 bases, with 12 bases left in between. These data are taken from a study of T-cell reconstitution after alpha-beta-depleted transplantation in children. Whole-study results and caveats: Diversity of TCRbeta at day 60 was high in some patients, arising from surviving recipient T cells and thymic progenitors. A year had passed since transplant, and T-cell counts and diversity by then came mostly from newly produced T cells. Expanded graft clones numbering several hundred reportedly gave rise to alpha-beta T cells about two months after transplant.

Molecular barcoding with unique molecular identifiers was used for the TCRbeta library. TCRdb passed the PCR reads through MiXCR, listing each CDR3 protein once. The table includes about 980,000 distinct CDR3 sequences, 25% to 30% detected once. The sequenced sample was PBMCs, mostly from graft donor cells, obtained 360 days after TCRalphabeta/CD19-depleted stem cell transplant. The TCR was taken from a boy under three years old who had a stem cell transplant for SCID, so the T cells may come from the graft donor. This chain connects TRBV20-1 to TRBJ2-7; D unresolved. The CDR3 bases are TGCAGTGCTAGAGAGAGAAACAAGCGCTCCTACGAGCAGTACTTC. Translation gives CSARERNKRSYEQYF.